The entry below describes one T cell receptor (beta chain). This CDR3 has 15 amino acids. Trimming cost V 6 bases and J 6 bases, with 15 bases left between them. CDR1 is MNHNY, CDR2 SVGAGI, per germline (reference sequence). Only in-frame clones appear in the TCRdb table, and some are missing; sequencing was by immunoSEQ multiplex PCR. This sample yields more than 75,000 clones, of which approximately 80% are seen a single time; roughly 10% belongs to the top ten. The data originate from a study of control samples from healthy donors and cancer patients. V and J are TRBV6-6 and TRBJ1-6; D ambiguous. The sequencing input was blood. The sequence was obtained from a woman between 25 and 40 years old in good health. The CDR3 loop reads CASSESPLSNSPLHF. In DNA form, the CDR3 reads TGTGCCAGCAGCGAGAGCCCCCTGAGTAATTCACCCCTCCACTTT.